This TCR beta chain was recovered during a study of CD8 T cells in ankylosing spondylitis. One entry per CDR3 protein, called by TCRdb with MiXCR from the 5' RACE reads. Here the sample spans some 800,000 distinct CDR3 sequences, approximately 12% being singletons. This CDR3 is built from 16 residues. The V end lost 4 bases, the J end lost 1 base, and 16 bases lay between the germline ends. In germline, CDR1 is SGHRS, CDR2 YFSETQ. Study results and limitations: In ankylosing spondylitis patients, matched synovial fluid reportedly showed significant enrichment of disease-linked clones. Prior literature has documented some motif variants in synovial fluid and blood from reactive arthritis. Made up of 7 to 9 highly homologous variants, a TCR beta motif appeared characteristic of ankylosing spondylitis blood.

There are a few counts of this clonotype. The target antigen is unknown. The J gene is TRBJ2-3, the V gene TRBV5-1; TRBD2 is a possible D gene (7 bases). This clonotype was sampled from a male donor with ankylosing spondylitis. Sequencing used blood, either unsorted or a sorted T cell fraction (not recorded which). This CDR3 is CASSPEGGDGTDTQYF. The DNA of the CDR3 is TGCGCCAGCAGCCCGGAAGGGGGGGACGGCACAGATACGCAGTATTTT.